The next 23 T cell receptor beta chains were all read from a single sample in a study of CD8+ T cells in alopecia areata. Reverse transcription of extracted RNA yielded cDNA, which provided the sequencing template. Generated by immunoSEQ multiplex PCR, the TCRdb table keeps only in-frame clones and is missing some. The sample lists about 200,000 clones; approximately 38% were seen once. This sample's treatment: oral pan-JAK inhibitor, 5-10 mg twice daily. The material sequenced was CD4+ T cells sorted from blood, taken between weeks 30 and 35, from a patient treated with tofacitinib. These receptor sequences come from a human donor with alopecia areata.

V usage is TRBV30 and J usage is TRBJ2-7; D may match TRBD1 or TRBD2 (5 bases each). The V and J ends lost 3 bases and 2 bases respectively, with 11 bases between them. CDR1 and CDR2 (germline): GTSNPN, SVGIG (reference sequence). This CDR3 region has 13 residues. In DNA, the CDR3 is TGTGCCTGGAGCCGGGACCCGGCCTACGAGCAGTACTTC. Translating gives CAWSRDPAYEQYF.

This clone was picked up many times. V and J are TRBV6-1 and TRBJ1-5; 7 bases align to TRBD1. The CDR3 has 15 residues. Losses at the gene ends were 7 bases for V and 1 base for J; bases not matched to a gene: 7. Germline lookup yields CDR1 MNHNS and CDR2 SASEGT. As DNA, the CDR3 is TGTGCCAGCAATCAAGGGGGCCTGAGCAATCAGCCCCAGCATTTT. Translated: CASNQGGLSNQPQHF.

About this clone: A clone one base away is much larger, so this may be a read error. J is TRBJ2-1 and V is TRBV2; weak D call: TRBD1 (6 bases). The CDR3 runs 14 residues. Germline V gene data show CDR1 as SNHLY and CDR2 as FYNNEI. Deletions cut 6 bases from V and 0 bases from J, with 9 bases between. CDR3 residues: CASRQGSSYNEQFF. DNA of the CDR3: TGTGCCAGCAGGCAGGGGAGCTCCTACAATGAGCAGTTCTTC.

This chain joins TRBV5-1 and TRBJ2-1; 14 positions agree with TRBD2. The germline gives CDR1 SGHRS, CDR2 YFSETQ. The V gene end was trimmed by 3 bases and the J gene end by 6 bases; junction bases not matched to a gene: 5. The length of the CDR3 is 16 residues. The CDR3 region has the DNA TGCGCCAGCAGCTCCAGGACTAGCGGGAGGTCCAATGAGCAGTTCTTC. This encodes CASSSRTSGRSNEQFF.

V usage is TRBV11-2 and J usage is TRBJ2-7; D may be TRBD1 or TRBD2 (5 bases each). Germline V gene sequence: CDR1 SGHAT, CDR2 FQNNGV. The CDR3 has 13 residues. V was cut by 10 bases and J by 6 bases, with 19 bases left in between. The chain's CDR3 is CATTGQGRGEQYF. In DNA, the CDR3 is TGTGCCACCACGGGGCAGGGTCGAGGCGAGCAGTACTTC.

The chain has TRBV6-5 and TRBJ2-3; TRBD1 is a possible D gene (5 bases). The CDR3 contains 13 residues. Germline lookup yields CDR1 MNHEY and CDR2 SVGAGI. Trimming took 6 bases from V and 1 from J, leaving 8 bases between them. CDR3 in amino acids: CASRGLGTDTQYF. DNA of the CDR3: TGTGCCAGCAGGGGGCTAGGCACAGATACGCAGTATTTT.

The chain uses TRBV9 and TRBJ2-7; 7 bases fit TRBD2. V was clipped by 4 bases and J by 6 bases; unmatched bases: 7. The length of the CDR3 is 13 residues. In germline, CDR1 is SGDLS, CDR2 YYNGEE. CDR3: CASSTRWGGEQYF. The DNA of the CDR3 is TGTGCCAGCAGCACCCGATGGGGGGGCGAGCAGTACTTC.

The V call is TRBV5-4, the J call TRBJ2-7, with 7 positions matching TRBD2. Germline lookup yields CDR1 SGHNT and CDR2 YYREEE (reference sequence). The CDR3 is 15 residues long. V shed 4 bases and J 0 bases; nucleotides not matched to a gene: 7. CDR3 sequence: CASSLSGGSSYEQYF. In DNA form, the CDR3 reads TGTGCCAGCAGCCTCTCCGGGGGGAGCTCCTACGAGCAGTACTTC.

The chain is built from TRBV7-6 and TRBJ2-5; TRBD1 agrees at 9 bases. CDR1 is SGHVS, CDR2 FNYEAQ, per germline. V trimming: 1 base; J trimming: 9 bases; junction bases outside the gene matches: 9. The CDR3 loop spans 15 amino acids. CDR3 DNA sequence: TGTGCCAGCAGCTTAGTGTACAGGGGGCGAGGGGCCCAGTACTTC. The encoded protein is CASSLVYRGRGAQYF.

The chain is built from TRBV30 and TRBJ1-1; TRBD1 might be the D (5 bases). The V end lost 3 bases, the J end lost 8 bases, and 10 bases lay between the germline ends. The germline gives CDR1 GTSNPN, CDR2 SVGIG (reference sequence). CDR3 length: 11 amino acids. Here the CDR3 DNA reads TGTGCCTGGAGGAGCAAGGGGGAAGCTTTCTTT. It yields the protein CAWRSKGEAFF.

The J gene is TRBJ2-5, the V gene TRBV5-4; 7 nucleotides agree with TRBD1. Germline values: CDR1 SGHNT, CDR2 YYREEE (reference sequence). V was clipped by 1 base and J by 3 bases; unmatched bases: 3. The CDR3 covers 14 residues. The CDR3 region is CASSLTTGEETQYF. CDR3 nucleotides: TGTGCCAGCAGCTTGACTACAGGGGAAGAGACCCAGTACTTC.

V gene TRBV4-1 combines with J gene TRBJ2-2; possible D gene TRBD1, 6 bases. Germline CDR1 is MGHRA and CDR2 is YSYEKL. The V and J ends lost 2 bases and 3 bases respectively, with 10 bases between them. The CDR3 loop spans 15 amino acids. CDR3 in DNA: TGCGCCAGCAGCCAAATCCAGGGGTACACCGGGGAGCTGTTTTTT. Translated, it gives CASSQIQGYTGELFF.

The chain carries TRBV9 and TRBJ2-7; D call uncertain. The CDR3 consists of 13 residues. Trimming pared 4 bases from V and 0 bases from J, leaving 8 bases between. Looked up from germline, CDR1 is SGDLS and CDR2 is YYNGEE. The CDR3 DNA follows: TGTGCCAGCAGCATAAGGGACTCCTACGAGCAGTACTTC. Translated, it gives CASSIRDSYEQYF.

This rearrangement joins TRBV6-1 to TRBJ1-2; TRBD1 aligns across 8 bases. Germline-derived CDR1 and CDR2 are MNHNS and SASEGT. V was pared by 5 bases and J by 3 bases, with 8 bases of the junction left unmatched. There are 15 residues in the CDR3. In DNA, the CDR3 is TGTGCCAGCAGTCGGACAGGGACGGTTGACTATGGCTACACCTTC. This translates into CASSRTGTVDYGYTF.

There are a few counts of this clone. In DNA, the CDR3 is TGCAGCGTTGGACAGTCCTACGAGCAGTACTTC. Encoded protein: CSVGQSYEQYF. The chain uses TRBV29-1 and TRBJ2-7, with a possible D match to TRBD1 (5 bases). Germline values: CDR1 SQVTM, CDR2 ANQGSEA. This CDR3 is built from 11 residues. Trimming took 4 bases from V and 1 from J, leaving 5 bases between them.

The table lists this clone with a few counts. The rearrangement links TRBV28 to TRBJ2-3; 10 bases match TRBD2. V lost 0 bases to trimming and J lost 5 bases; unmatched junction nucleotides: 5. CDR1 and CDR2 (germline): MDHEN, SYDVKM. The CDR3 runs to 16 residues. The CDR3 DNA is TGTGCCAGCAGTTTATGGAGCGGGGGGGCCGTAGATACGCAGTATTTT. This gives the protein CASSLWSGGAVDTQYF.

The rearrangement links TRBV2 to TRBJ1-6, with D maybe TRBD1 (5 bases). The length of the CDR3 is 13 residues. V lost 10 bases to trimming and J lost 7 bases, with 14 bases between them. From germline, CDR1 is SNHLY and CDR2 FYNNEI. In nucleotides, the CDR3 is TGTGCCACCAATGGGGACGGAAATTCACCCCTCCACTTT. Translation: CATNGDGNSPLHF.

The chain recombines TRBV29-1 with TRBJ1-5; a possible D gene is TRBD1 (6 bases). Looked up from germline, CDR1 is SQVTM and CDR2 is ANQGSEA. Trimming removed 5 bases at V and 4 bases at J, with 12 bases between. CDR3 size: 13 residues. Here the CDR3 reads CSVRQGWNQPQHF. DNA of the CDR3: TGCAGCGTTAGGCAGGGGTGGAATCAGCCCCAGCATTTT.

The J gene is TRBJ2-5, the V gene TRBV4-1, with a weak D call TRBD2 (6 bases). CDR3 size: 16 residues. Between the trimmed V and J ends, which lost 1 base and 5 bases, there was a span of 17 bases. Germline V gene sequence: CDR1 MGHRA, CDR2 YSYEKL. CDR3 sequence: CASSQGGAGRIETQYF. The DNA of the CDR3 is TGCGCCAGCAGCCAAGGTGGCGCGGGAAGGATCGAGACCCAGTACTTC.

The genes are TRBV30 and TRBJ1-4; TRBD1 is a possible D gene (5 bases). CDR1 and CDR2 from the germline V gene are GTSNPN and SVGIG (reference sequence). CDR3 length: 14 residues. Trimming cost V 6 bases and J 4 bases, with 15 bases left between them. CDR3 region: CACRSLGVNEKLFF. In nucleotides, the CDR3 is TGTGCCTGCCGGTCTTTGGGGGTTAATGAAAAACTGTTTTTT.

This clone has a single count. This chain uses TRBV5-1 with TRBJ2-5; D gene unclear. Germline assignment: CDR1 SGHRS and CDR2 YFSETQ. V was clipped by 0 bases and J by 0 bases, with 3 bases between them. CDR3 length: 13 amino acids. The CDR3 DNA sequence: TGCGCCAGCAGCTTGGGAAACCAAGAGACCCAGTACTTC. This sequence encodes CASSLGNQETQYF.

This clone has more than one count but fewer than ten. The chain recombines TRBV7-9 with TRBJ1-1, with 7 positions matching TRBD1. Trimming took 1 base from V and 0 from J; bases not matched to a gene: 2. The germline V gene has CDR1 SEHNR and CDR2 FQNEAQ (reference sequence). The CDR3 length is 15 residues. CDR3 nucleotide sequence: TGTGCCAGCAGCTTAGGTGACAGGGTGAACACTGAAGCTTTCTTT. Residues: CASSLGDRVNTEAFF.

In its sample, this clone was seen a few times. The chain combines TRBV6-5 with TRBJ1-2, with TRBD1 matching over 9 bases. V was pared by 2 bases and J by 6 bases, with 1 base of the junction left unmatched. CDR3 length: 13 amino acids. Germline V gene sequence: CDR1 MNHEY, CDR2 SVGAGI. CDR3 nucleotides: TGTGCCAGCAGTTACCGGGACAGGGATGGCTACACCTTC. It encodes CASSYRDRDGYTF.